These 27 T cell receptor beta chains originate from one sample sequenced in a study of human T cells and chemical hapten exposure. One entry per CDR3 protein, called by TCRdb with MiXCR from the RACE reads. The table shows roughly 380,000 distinct CDR3 sequences, with roughly 6% occurring only once. Indicated time point: patch test 2, 6 weeks after DPC sensitization. Treatment here: therapeutic diphenylcyclopropenone sensitization with weekly scalp DPC. Sample: whole blood, taken in connection with sensitization to the hapten diphenylcyclopropenone (DPC). These receptors were taken from a woman younger than 30 with alopecia areata. Some clones in this sample may be carry-over from other donors' samples.

The table lists this clonotype with a few counts. The V call is TRBV27, the J call TRBJ2-5, with 10 bases aligning to TRBD1. This CDR3 has 15 amino acids. The V and J ends lost 4 bases and 5 bases, in that order; junction bases with no gene match: 7. The germline gives CDR1 MNHEY, CDR2 SMNVEV (reference sequence). CDR3 amino acids: CASSSRQGAGETQYF. In nucleotides, the CDR3 is TGTGCCAGCAGTTCACGACAGGGGGCCGGGGAGACCCAGTACTTC.

The CDR3 reads CASSFGPNTGELFF. The CDR3 DNA is TGCGCCAGCAGTTTCGGACCGAACACCGGGGAGCTGTTTTTT. The genes are TRBV4-3 and TRBJ2-2; D unresolved. This CDR3 has 14 residues. In germline, CDR1 is LGHNA, CDR2 YSLEER. Trimming left V 6 bases short and J 0 bases short, with 8 bases between.

The chain uses TRBV6-2 or TRBV6-3 and TRBJ2-7, with D tentatively TRBD2 (5 bases). The germline CDR1 and CDR2 sequences are MNHEY and SVGEGT. Trimming took off 2 bases at V and 7 bases at J, with 21 bases between the two ends. This CDR3 contains 16 residues. CDR3 coding DNA: TGTGCCAGCAGTTACGGGCTCGGCTCCCCACCGGGAGAGCAGTACTTC. Protein sequence: CASSYGLGSPPGEQYF.

V and J are TRBV19 and TRBJ2-3; no clear D gene. This CDR3 is 13 amino acids long. Trimming left V 6 bases short and J 2 bases short, with 9 bases between. Germline values: CDR1 LNHDA, CDR2 SQIVND (reference sequence). This CDR3 is CASSIWNTDTQYF. DNA for the CDR3: TGTGCCAGTAGCATCTGGAACACAGATACGCAGTATTTT.

This clonotype was recorded a few times. This CDR3 is CAISGRGPTYEQYF. The DNA for the CDR3 is TGTGCCATCAGTGGGCGGGGGCCGACCTACGAGCAGTACTTC. The chain carries TRBV10-3 and TRBJ2-7, with D perhaps matching TRBD2 (7 bases). Deletions cut 4 bases from V and 2 bases from J, with 12 bases between. Germline CDR1 is ENHRY and CDR2 is SYGVKD. The CDR3 has 14 residues.

The chain recombines TRBV6-2 or TRBV6-3 with TRBJ1-4; 9 nucleotides match TRBD1. Trimming removed 6 bases from V and 8 bases from J; junction bases left unmatched: 10. This CDR3 has 15 amino acids. Germline CDR1 is MNHEY and CDR2 is SVGEGT. This chain's CDR3 is CASRIGTGRREKLFF. The DNA of the CDR3 is TGTGCCAGCAGAATCGGGACAGGGAGGCGAGAAAAACTGTTTTTT.

The table lists this clonotype with a few counts. The CDR3 loop is CASSLQAGGPDTQYF. DNA of the CDR3: TGTGCCAGCAGCCTCCAAGCGGGGGGGCCAGATACGCAGTATTTT. The chain employs TRBV14 and TRBJ2-3; TRBD2 matches 10 bases. This CDR3 is built from 15 residues. Looked up from germline, CDR1 is SGHDN and CDR2 is FVKESK. J was trimmed by 4 bases and V by 4 bases; bases with no gene match: 5.

There are a few counts of this clonotype. The V and J genes are TRBV28 and TRBJ1-2; D remains ambiguous. CDR1 and CDR2 (germline): MDHEN, SYDVKM. V was cut by 6 bases and J by 3 bases, with 8 bases left in between. The length of the CDR3 is 12 residues. CDR3 sequence reads: CASSWADYGYTF. In DNA, the CDR3 is TGTGCCAGCAGCTGGGCGGACTATGGCTACACCTTC.

This clonotype has only a few counts. This sequence joins TRBV12-3 or TRBV12-4 and TRBJ1-1; no clear D gene. The CDR3 has 14 residues. V gave up 7 bases and J gave up 7 bases, with 19 bases separating them. The CDR3 sequence: CASTTLGSDGEAFF. CDR3 DNA: TGTGCCAGCACCACCCTTGGGTCGGACGGTGAAGCTTTCTTT.

This clonotype occurred many times. The chain employs TRBV18 and TRBJ2-7; D call uncertain. The V end lost 2 bases, the J end lost 7 bases, and 9 bases lay between the germline ends. CDR3 length equals 12 residues. The V gene's germline CDR1 is KGHSH and CDR2 LQKENI. The CDR3 DNA reads TGTGCCAGCTCACCATCGACACGTGAGCAGTACTTC. Protein: CASSPSTREQYF.

The sample holds many counts of this clonotype. The rearrangement links TRBV29-1 to TRBJ1-5, with 7 bases matching TRBD1. Looked up from germline, CDR1 is SQVTM and CDR2 is ANQGSEA. V was pared by 5 bases and J by 7 bases, with 5 bases of the junction left unmatched. The CDR3 loop spans 12 amino acids. The chain's CDR3 is CSVRTGEQPQHF. CDR3 coding DNA: TGCAGCGTTAGGACAGGAGAGCAGCCCCAGCATTTT. The whole variable domain, remainder taken from reference TRBV29-1 and TRBJ1-5, is SAVISQKPSRDICQRGTSLTIQCQVDSQVTMMFWYRQQPGQSLTLIATANQGSEATYESGFVIDKFPISRPNLTFSTLTVSNMSPEDSSIYLCSVRTGEQPQHFGDGTRLSIL.

This clonotype was seen at least ten times. The rearrangement uses TRBV20-1 and TRBJ1-5; 7 bases are shared with TRBD1. CDR1 is DFQATT and CDR2 is SNEGSKA in the germline V gene (reference sequence). The CDR3 is made up of 14 amino acids. With V trimmed by 6 bases and J by 1 base, 6 bases remained unmatched. The CDR3 is CSARRQGSNQPQHF. In DNA form, the CDR3 reads TGCAGTGCCCGCAGACAGGGAAGCAATCAGCCCCAGCATTTT.

At least ten counts were recorded for this clonotype. The chain links TRBV12-5 to TRBJ2-7, with D possibly being TRBD2 (6 bases). CDR3 length: 15 amino acids. V was clipped by 0 bases and J by 6 bases, with 15 bases between them. In germline, CDR1 is LGHNT, CDR2 FRNRAP. CDR3 residues: CASGLVLGGVGEQYF. The CDR3 nucleotides are TGTGCTAGTGGTTTGGTACTGGGGGGAGTCGGCGAGCAGTACTTC.

This clonotype has at least ten counts. The V call is TRBV28, the J call TRBJ1-6; TRBD1 matches 7 bases. J gave up 7 bases and V 8 bases, and 8 bases lay outside the gene matches. From germline, CDR1 is MDHEN and CDR2 SYDVKM. This CDR3 contains 14 residues. CDR3 sequence: CASFRDSGNSPLHF. CDR3 DNA sequence: TGTGCCAGCTTTAGGGACAGCGGGAATTCACCCCTCCACTTT. The full variable domain, with the rest looked up from reference TRBV28 and TRBJ1-6, is DVKVTQSSRYLVKRTGEKVFLECVQDMDHENMFWYRQDPGLGLRLIYFSYDVKMKEKGDIPEGYSVSREKKERFSLILESASTNQTSMYLCASFRDSGNSPLHFGNGTRLTVT.

This clonotype was counted ten times or more. The chain combines TRBV20-1 with TRBJ1-3, with D uncertain. Germline V gives CDR1 DFQATT, CDR2 SNEGSKA (reference sequence). Trimming took 4 bases from V and 0 from J, leaving 13 bases between them. CDR3 length: 15 amino acids. In DNA, the CDR3 is TGCAGTGCTACGAACCTAGGGAACTCTGGAAACACCATATATTTT. Its translation is CSATNLGNSGNTIYF.

V is TRBV6-5 and J is TRBJ1-6; TRBD1 aligns across 10 bases. The CDR3 is 18 amino acids. Trimming took 2 bases from V and 0 from J; bases not matched to a gene: 4. Germline V gives CDR1 MNHEY, CDR2 SVGAGI. The CDR3 region has the DNA TGTGCCAGCAGTTACACCCGGACAGGGGGCTCCTATAATTCACCCCTCCACTTT. It yields the protein CASSYTRTGGSYNSPLHF.

This clonotype was seen many times. This rearrangement joins TRBV12-3 or TRBV12-4 to TRBJ1-4, with D perhaps TRBD1 (5 bases). The CDR3 contains 13 residues. Trimming pared 7 bases from V and 6 bases from J, leaving 12 bases between. CDR3 in amino acids: CASTRGFYEKLFF. The CDR3 coding sequence is TGTGCCAGCACAAGGGGCTTCTATGAAAAACTGTTTTTT.

This clonotype was recorded many times. The CDR3 coding sequence is TGTGCCAGCAGCCGAACCTCGAACAAACGAAACACCATATATTTT. Translated: CASSRTSNKRNTIYF. The chain joins TRBV6-5 to TRBJ1-3; the D is unclear. Germline V gene data show CDR1 as MNHEY and CDR2 as SVGAGI. The CDR3 covers 15 residues. Trimming shortened V by 6 bases and J by 5 bases, and 17 bases separated the two germline ends.

This clonotype was seen ten or more times. The V call is TRBV2, the J call TRBJ1-5; 11 bases fit TRBD1. Looked up from germline, CDR1 is SNHLY and CDR2 is FYNNEI. Germline trimming cut 1 base from V and 2 bases from J; bases unmatched to any gene: 1. The CDR3 covers 16 residues. The DNA for the CDR3 is TGTGCCAGCAGTGAAGGGACAGGGGGCGGCAATCAGCCCCAGCATTTT. Its protein is CASSEGTGGGNQPQHF.

This clonotype came up a few times. J is TRBJ2-4 and V is TRBV7-2, with TRBD2 identical over 10 bases. The trim removed 6 bases at V and 5 bases at J, leaving 4 bases unmatched. The CDR3 has 14 amino acids. Per germline, CDR1 SGHTA and CDR2 FQGNSA. CDR3 residues: CASRFLAGENIQYF. The CDR3 DNA follows: TGTGCCAGCAGGTTCCTAGCGGGAGAAAACATTCAGTACTTC.

This clonotype was seen repeatedly, ten times or more. This rearrangement joins TRBV3-1 to TRBJ1-2; D unresolved. Germline V gene sequence: CDR1 LGHDT, CDR2 YNNKEL (reference sequence). The CDR3 covers 14 residues. The V end lost 7 bases, the J end lost 2 bases, and 14 bases lay between the germline ends. DNA for the CDR3: TGTGCCAGCACCCGTGGTGCGGGGAACTATGGCTACACCTTC. Translated: CASTRGAGNYGYTF.

This clonotype was found a few times. The chain employs TRBV5-1 and TRBJ2-3, with 7 bases lining up with TRBD2. After removal of 3 bases from V and 5 bases from J, the junction contained 6 bases not matched to a gene. There are 14 residues in the CDR3. Per the germline V gene, CDR1 is SGHRS and CDR2 is YFSETQ. As DNA, the CDR3 is TGCGCCAGCAGCTCCGGACTAGTAAGAGATACGCAGTATTTT. The encoded protein is CASSSGLVRDTQYF.

This clonotype turned up a few times. The V gene is TRBV11-2, the J gene TRBJ1-4, with D hard to call. Germline CDR1 SGHAT, CDR2 FQNNGV. The V end lost 3 bases, the J end lost 8 bases, and 13 bases lay between the germline ends. This CDR3 contains 14 residues. The CDR3: CASSFFASGEKLFF. The DNA for the CDR3 is TGTGCCAGCAGCTTTTTCGCGTCCGGAGAAAAACTGTTTTTT.

This clonotype was counted many times. The chain is built from TRBV27 and TRBJ1-5; D unclear. The CDR3 sequence is 15 residues long. Trimming removed 0 bases at V and 2 bases at J, with 8 bases between. The germline CDR1 and CDR2 sequences are MNHEY and SMNVEV (reference sequence). The CDR3 spells CASSLSVRGNQPQHF. As DNA, the CDR3 is TGTGCCAGCAGTTTATCGGTCCGGGGCAATCAGCCCCAGCATTTT.

Written as DNA, the CDR3 is TGTGCCACCAGGGGGATGGGGGGAAACACTGAAGCTTTCTTT. As protein: CATRGMGGNTEAFF. V gene TRBV24-1 combines with J gene TRBJ1-1; possibly TRBD1 for D (5 bases). From germline, CDR1 is KGHDR and CDR2 SFDVKD. This CDR3 comprises 14 residues. V lost 7 bases, J lost 2 bases, and 13 bases lay in between.

The table lists this clonotype with a few counts. CDR3 protein: CASSYGGGLRNTEAFF. For the CDR3, the DNA is TGTGCCAGCAGTTATGGGGGCGGTTTGAGGAACACTGAAGCTTTCTTT. The V and J genes are TRBV6-5 and TRBJ1-1, with D possibly TRBD1 on 6 matching bases. Germline V gene lookup returns CDR1 MNHEY and CDR2 SVGAGI. The ends were cut back, 3 bases at V and 1 base at J, with 15 bases in the middle. The CDR3 totals 16 residues.

This clonotype turned up a few times. The V call is TRBV6-2 or TRBV6-3, the J call TRBJ1-1; D not certain. Trimming left V 7 bases short and J 6 bases short, with 12 bases between. The CDR3 loop spans 12 amino acids. Looked up from germline, CDR1 is MNHEY and CDR2 is SVGEGT. The CDR3 here is CASITAGAEAFF. The CDR3 DNA reads as TGTGCCAGCATAACAGCGGGCGCTGAAGCTTTCTTT.